The rows below give T cell receptor beta chains drawn from one sample of a study of T cell repertoires in cytomegalovirus infection. TCRdb reprocessed the reads via MiXCR and lists one record per CDR3 protein. The top ten clones hold 9.5% to 15% of a sample with 830,000 or so distinct CDR3 sequences, around a third of them seen once. Antigen specificity for these receptors is unknown. The specimen was cultured CD8+ T cells from PBMCs, collected from culture after CMV antigen stimulation. The receptors here all came from a human donor in good health (CMV status not recorded). Some clones in this sample may be carry-over from other donors' samples. CDR3s include the opening cysteine and the closing phenylalanine or tryptophan. D genes are given only for firm matches. A row's size may be missing; if present it is once, few, many or a size class.

clone size	V gene	J gene	D gene	CDR3 protein	CDR3 DNA
.	TRBV19	TRBJ2-5	.	CASSPRTDEETQYF	TGTGCCAGTAGTCCTCGGACAGACGAAGAGACCCAGTACTTC
.	TRBV15	TRBJ1-4	.	CATSTGIGEKLFF	TGTGCCACCAGCACCGGGATCGGTGAAAAACTGTTTTTT
.	TRBV4-1	TRBJ2-7	.	CASSQEVGSYEQYF	TGCGCCAGCAGCCAGGAGGTCGGCTCCTACGAGCAGTACTTC
.	TRBV12-3/TRBV12-4	TRBJ1-2	.	CASTHRQRLYGYTF	TGTGCCAGCACTCATAGACAGAGACTCTATGGCTACACCTTC
few	TRBV7-9	TRBJ2-3	.	CASSPPPLGPTDTQYF	TGTGCCAGCAGCCCCCCCCCCCTAGGACCCACAGATACGCAGTATTTT
few	TRBV14	TRBJ2-1	.	CASSQDPEGFRGEQFF	TGTGCCAGCAGCCAAGATCCCGAAGGGTTTCGTGGTGAGCAGTTCTTC
many	TRBV7-6	TRBJ1-1	.	CASSLGGKLTEAFF	TGTGCCAGCAGCTTAGGGGGTAAGCTCACTGAAGCTTTCTTT
few	TRBV11-3	TRBJ2-7	.	CASSQRDYEQYF	TGTGCCAGCAGCCAAAGGGACTACGAGCAGTACTTC
.	TRBV2	TRBJ1-1	.	CASPRERTKAFF	TGTGCCAGCCCTCGGGAGAGGACCAAAGCTTTCTTT
few	TRBV6-2/TRBV6-3	TRBJ1-5	.	CASSYTRLGNQPQHF	TGTGCCAGCAGTTACACACGGTTGGGCAATCAGCCCCAGCATTTT
.	TRBV12-3/TRBV12-4	TRBJ1-5	.	CASSPRLRQSSNQPQHF	TGTGCCAGCAGTCCCCGTCTTAGACAGTCTAGCAATCAGCCCCAGCATTTT
.	TRBV6-5	TRBJ2-1	TRBD2	CASSYGLAGSYNEQFF	TGTGCCAGCAGTTACGGACTAGCGGGGTCCTACAATGAGCAGTTCTTC
.	TRBV7-2	TRBJ1-1	.	CASSLGVHMNTEAFF	TGTGCCAGCAGCTTAGGGGTACACATGAACACTGAAGCTTTCTTT
.	TRBV6-2/TRBV6-3	TRBJ2-2	.	CASRGFGQLNTGELFF	TGTGCCAGCAGAGGGTTCGGACAGCTGAACACCGGGGAGCTGTTTTTT
.	TRBV28	TRBJ1-4	.	CASTHIRRFDEKLFF	TGTGCCAGCACCCATATTAGGCGTTTCGATGAAAAACTGTTTTTT
.	TRBV12-3/TRBV12-4	TRBJ2-1	.	CASSSLNKRPVGNEQFF	TGTGCCAGCAGTTCGCTTAATAAACGACCCGTCGGCAATGAGCAGTTCTTC
many	TRBV12-3/TRBV12-4	TRBJ2-3	TRBD2	CASSEDDSGVITDTQYF	TGTGCCAGCAGTGAGGACGACAGCGGGGTTATCACAGATACGCAGTATTTT
many	TRBV7-3	TRBJ1-1	.	CASSPGPRGTEAFF	TGTGCCAGCAGTCCGGGGCCGCGAGGGACTGAAGCTTTCTTT
few	TRBV7-9	TRBJ2-7	TRBD1	CASTLDRGRDEQYF	TGTGCCAGCACCCTCGACAGGGGGCGCGACGAGCAGTACTTC
.	TRBV12-3/TRBV12-4	TRBJ2-5	.	CASSLGEVSQETQYF	TGTGCCAGCAGTTTGGGGGAGGTCAGCCAAGAGACCCAGTACTTC
few	TRBV14	TRBJ1-2	.	CASSQDWGSFDYTF	TGTGCCAGCAGCCAAGATTGGGGCTCTTTTGACTACACCTTC
many	TRBV7-6	TRBJ2-5	.	CASSTLGLDQETQYF	TGTGCCAGCAGCACACTAGGATTGGACCAAGAGACCCAGTACTTC
.	TRBV7-9	TRBJ1-1	TRBD1	CASSGTGVMDTEAFF	TGTGCCAGCAGCGGAACAGGGGTGATGGACACTGAAGCTTTCTTT
once	TRBV9	TRBJ1-2	.	CASSVGDGSPHGYTF	TGTGCCAGCAGCGTAGGAGACGGGTCCCCGCATGGCTACACCTTC
.	TRBV12-3/TRBV12-4	TRBJ2-1	.	CASSKGGAAYNEQFF	TGTGCCAGCAGTAAGGGTGGGGCCGCCTACAATGAGCAGTTCTTC
.	TRBV14	TRBJ2-2	.	CASKGRRNTGELFF	TGTGCCAGCAAAGGACGGAGGAACACCGGGGAGCTGTTTTTT
few	TRBV19	TRBJ1-1	.	CASSTSVTDEAFF	TGTGCCAGTAGTACGTCGGTGACTGATGAAGCTTTCTTT
few	TRBV6-5	TRBJ1-1	.	CASSRPPQIVRNTEAFF	TGTGCCAGCAGTCGCCCTCCCCAGATAGTAAGGAACACTGAAGCTTTCTTT
.	TRBV19	TRBJ2-7	TRBD1	CASSIDHGTVDDEQYF	TGTGCCAGTAGTATAGATCATGGGACAGTTGATGACGAGCAGTACTTC
.	TRBV24-1	TRBJ2-5	.	CATSDFREPLQETQYF	TGTGCCACCAGTGATTTCCGAGAGCCCCTCCAAGAGACCCAGTACTTC